These 15 T cell receptor beta chains were sequenced from one sample in a study of blood T cell repertoires in COVID-19. Assay used: immunoSEQ multiplex PCR; TCRdb lists only in-frame clones, some missing. The sample lists about 290,000 clones, 75% to 90% occurring once. The sequenced sample was PBMCs or T cells enriched from blood (not recorded which). Source of these receptors: a woman between 40 and 50 years old who had recovered from COVID-19.

The V gene is TRBV19, the J gene TRBJ2-3; TRBD2 matches at 7 bases. Per the germline V gene, CDR1 is LNHDA and CDR2 is SQIVND (reference sequence). The CDR3 is made up of 17 amino acids. The V and J ends lost 8 bases and 0 bases, in that order; junction bases with no gene match: 14. DNA of the CDR3: TGTGCCAGTCGTTTGAGAGTTCTAGCGGCTAGCACAGATACGCAGTATTTT. This translates into CASRLRVLAASTDTQYF. Full variable domain (remainder filled in from reference TRBV19 and TRBJ2-3): DGGITQSPKYLFRKEGQNVTLSCEQNLNHDAMYWYRQDPGQGLRLIYYSQIVNDFQKGDIAEGYSVSREKKESFPLTVTSAQKNPTAFYLCASRLRVLAASTDTQYFGPGTRLTVL.

This rearrangement joins TRBV5-6 to TRBJ1-6; a weak D match, TRBD1 (5 bases). Trimming stripped 4 bases from V and 2 bases from J, with 10 bases between. The CDR3 consists of 15 residues. Germline V lookup: CDR1 SGHDT, CDR2 YYEEEE. The CDR3 DNA reads as TGTGCCAGCAGCCTAGGGGTGCCCTATAATTCACCCCTCCACTTT. It codes for CASSLGVPYNSPLHF.

This clone was detected only a few times. The chain carries TRBV3-1 (or the pseudogene TRBV3-2) and TRBJ1-3, with unresolved D. There are 15 residues in the CDR3. Deletions cut 0 bases from V and 4 bases from J, with 10 bases between. CDR1 is LGHDT and CDR2 is YNNKEL in the germline V gene (reference sequence). The chain's CDR3 is CASSQDRVGGNTIYF. DNA of the CDR3: TGTGCCAGCAGCCAAGATCGGGTAGGAGGAAACACCATATATTTT.

The chain uses TRBV7-9 and TRBJ1-5; D is uncertain. The CDR3 contains 14 residues. Germline CDR1 reads SEHNR; CDR2 reads FQNEAQ (reference sequence). Trimming took off 3 bases at V and 2 bases at J, with 8 bases between the two ends. The CDR3: CASSFGQGNQPQHF. The CDR3 coding sequence is TGTGCCAGCAGCTTTGGCCAGGGCAATCAGCCCCAGCATTTT.

The V call is TRBV5-1, the J call TRBJ1-2, with TRBD1 matching over 8 bases. J gave up 3 bases and V 0 bases, and 4 bases lay outside the gene matches. CDR3 length: 15 residues. Looked up from germline, CDR1 is SGHRS and CDR2 is YFSETQ. CDR3 bases: TGCGCCAGCAGCTTGGCCGGGACAGGTTACTATGGCTACACCTTC. Its protein product is CASSLAGTGYYGYTF.

The genes are TRBV10-3 and TRBJ1-1, with D uncertain. Trimming removed 6 bases at V and 5 bases at J, with 10 bases between. The germline V gene has CDR1 ENHRY and CDR2 SYGVKD. The CDR3 is 12 residues long. The CDR3 reads CAISAVETEAFF. CDR3 coding DNA: TGTGCCATCAGCGCGGTCGAGACTGAAGCTTTCTTT.

Concerning this clone itself: In this CDR3 the conserved last residue, phenylalanine or tryptophan, is missing, so a read error is likely. The V gene is TRBV27, the J gene TRBJ1-1; D is uncertain. The CDR3 spans 10 residues. Trimming removed 8 bases from V and 6 bases from J, with 7 bases in between. Looked up from germline, CDR1 is MNHEY and CDR2 is SMNVEV (reference sequence). The CDR3 is CASGRAEAFV. The CDR3 nucleotides read TGTGCCAGCGGGAGGGCTGAAGCTTTCGTT.

J is TRBJ2-3 and V is TRBV3-1 (or the pseudogene TRBV3-2); 11 bases line up with TRBD1. After removal of 3 bases from V and 3 bases from J, the junction contained 5 bases not matched to a gene. Germline assignment: CDR1 LGHDT and CDR2 YNNKEL (reference sequence). CDR3 size: 16 residues. The CDR3 reads CASSQRGTGGTDTQYF. In DNA form, the CDR3 reads TGTGCCAGCAGCCAGAGGGGGACAGGGGGGACAGATACGCAGTATTTT.

V is TRBV27 and J is TRBJ2-5; the D gene is possibly TRBD1 (6 bases). CDR1 MNHEY and CDR2 SMNVEV come from the germline V gene (reference sequence). Trimming removed 2 bases from V and 5 bases from J, with 15 bases in between. CDR3 size: 15 residues. As DNA, the CDR3 is TGTGCCAGCAGTTTAGGGGCAGGGGATGCCGAGACCCAGTACTTC. Translating it yields CASSLGAGDAETQYF.

This chain connects TRBV7-8 to TRBJ2-7; 10 positions match TRBD2. V was pared by 1 base and J by 0 bases, with 3 bases of the junction left unmatched. The CDR3 runs to 16 residues. Germline V gene sequence: CDR1 SGHVS, CDR2 FQNEAQ. The CDR3 spells CASSLGSGRGSYEQYF. DNA of the CDR3: TGTGCCAGCAGCTTAGGGAGCGGGAGGGGCTCCTACGAGCAGTACTTC.

The rearrangement uses TRBV18 and TRBJ1-6, with 7 bases that match TRBD1. The trim removed 3 bases at V and 11 bases at J, leaving 7 bases unmatched. The CDR3 sequence is 14 residues long. CDR1 KGHSH and CDR2 LQKENI come from the germline V gene. The CDR3 DNA reads as TGTGCCAGCTCACCGACGGACAGGATGGCACCCCTCCACTTT. This translates into CASSPTDRMAPLHF.

The chain carries TRBV9 and TRBJ2-7, with 7 bases that match TRBD2. The germline V gene has CDR1 SGDLS and CDR2 YYNGEE. This CDR3 has 14 residues. V dropped 4 bases and J dropped 3; count of bases not matched to a gene: 7. CDR3 protein: CASSPTGLFYEQYF. The CDR3 DNA follows: TGTGCCAGCAGCCCCACGGGACTATTCTACGAGCAGTACTTC.

The rearrangement uses TRBV7-9 and TRBJ2-1, with 8 bases fitting TRBD2. CDR1 and CDR2 from the germline V gene are SEHNR and FQNEAQ (reference sequence). This CDR3 comprises 13 residues. V lost 5 bases, J lost 8 bases, and 5 bases stayed unmatched. The CDR3 DNA sequence: TGTGCCAGCAGCCGGGAGGGCTTCGATGAGCAGTTCTTC. Amino acids: CASSREGFDEQFF.

The chain uses TRBV25-1 and TRBJ1-1; 8 nucleotides align to TRBD1. The CDR3 is made up of 13 amino acids. Per germline, CDR1 MGHDK and CDR2 SYGVNS. V trimming: 4 bases; J trimming: 7 bases; junction bases outside the gene matches: 5. Written as DNA, the CDR3 is TGTGCCAGCAGTGTTTATACAGGGGGTGAAGCTTTCTTT. Amino acid sequence: CASSVYTGGEAFF.

This sequence joins TRBV11-2 and TRBJ2-7; TRBD2 agrees at 9 bases. The germline V gene encodes CDR1 SGHAT and CDR2 FQNNGV. V trimming: 5 bases; J trimming: 3 bases; junction bases outside the gene matches: 5. This CDR3 is 14 amino acids long. CDR3 protein: CASSTGTSIYEQYF. CDR3 DNA: TGTGCCAGCAGCACGGGGACTAGCATCTACGAGCAGTACTTC.